What follows are 17 T cell receptor beta chains derived from one specimen sequenced in a study of cytomegalovirus exposure and HLA in healthy donors. PCR employed 60 Vbeta and 13 Jbeta primers. Profiled with immunoSEQ multiplex PCR; TCRdb holds only in-frame clones, not every one. Of roughly 140,000 clones listed, over 65% are singletons. Sequenced input: PBMCs. The receptors shown here come from a female donor in good health and CMV-seronegative.

This sequence joins TRBV7-8 and TRBJ2-7; maybe TRBD2 (6 bases). The CDR3 length is 15 residues. Trimming stripped 5 bases from V and 2 bases from J, with 16 bases between. Germline V gene sequence: CDR1 SGHVS, CDR2 FQNEAQ. In nucleotides, the CDR3 is TGTGCCAGCAGCCCCCTCAGCGGGCGCCCCTACGAGCAGTACTTC. This translates into CASSPLSGRPYEQYF.

The chain carries TRBV19 and TRBJ2-5; D possibly corresponds to TRBD1 (5 bases). The CDR3 is 13 amino acids. Germline CDR1 LNHDA, CDR2 SQIVND (reference sequence). V was pared by 4 bases and J by 5 bases, with 11 bases between. CDR3 loop: CASSTQGWETQYF. CDR3 coding DNA: TGTGCCAGTAGTACTCAGGGTTGGGAGACCCAGTACTTC.

In nucleotides, the CDR3 is TGCGCCAGCAGCTCACAGGGGGCACGGGAGGAGACCCAGTACTTC. It is translated as CASSSQGAREETQYF. V usage is TRBV5-1 and J usage is TRBJ2-5, with TRBD1 identical over 9 bases. Germline-derived CDR1 and CDR2 are SGHRS and YFSETQ. V was clipped by 3 bases and J by 5 bases; unmatched bases: 8. CDR3 length equals 15 residues.

This chain links TRBV7-2 with TRBJ1-5, with D possibly TRBD1 on 6 matching bases. CDR3 size: 15 residues. Trimming removed 2 bases from V and 3 bases from J, with 11 bases in between. Per the germline V gene, CDR1 is SGHTA and CDR2 is FQGNSA. CDR3 amino acids: CASSLYSGANQPQHF. In nucleotides, the CDR3 is TGTGCCAGCAGCTTATATTCAGGGGCCAATCAGCCCCAGCATTTT.

The CDR3 DNA reads as TGTGCCAGCAGCTTAGTGGGACTGATCTCTGGGGCCAACGTCCTGACTTTC. This gives the protein CASSLVGLISGANVLTF. The J gene is TRBJ2-6, the V gene TRBV11-2; the D gene is possibly TRBD2 (6 bases). Looked up from germline, CDR1 is SGHAT and CDR2 is FQNNGV. The CDR3 runs to 17 residues. V lost 1 base, J lost 0 bases, and 10 bases lay in between.

This sequence joins TRBV6-1 and TRBJ2-5, with 7 bases fitting TRBD1. The CDR3 contains 15 residues. Germline-derived CDR1 and CDR2 are MNHNS and SASEGT. V shed 4 bases, J shed 7 bases, and the junction held 12 bases outside the gene matches. CDR3 sequence: CASSGRGGRTGTQYF. DNA for the CDR3: TGTGCCAGCAGTGGTAGAGGGGGCAGGACTGGGACCCAGTACTTC.

The chain joins TRBV5-1 to TRBJ1-6, with TRBD1 identical over 8 bases. This CDR3 is 14 amino acids long. The germline V gene has CDR1 SGHRS and CDR2 YFSETQ. The trim removed 0 bases at V and 11 bases at J, leaving 4 bases unmatched. CDR3 in amino acids: CASSLEGQETPLHF. For the CDR3, the DNA is TGCGCCAGCAGCTTGGAGGGACAGGAAACACCCCTCCACTTT.

This clone was observed once. V usage is TRBV5-1 and J usage is TRBJ1-3; weak D call: TRBD1 (6 bases). Trimming left V 0 bases short and J 0 bases short, with 13 bases between. Germline assignment: CDR1 SGHRS and CDR2 YFSETQ. This CDR3 region has 17 residues. The CDR3 loop is CASSLDGDIYSGNTIYF. In DNA, the CDR3 is TGCGCCAGCAGCTTGGATGGGGACATATACTCTGGAAACACCATATATTTT.

The V gene is TRBV27, the J gene TRBJ2-3; tentatively, D is TRBD1 (6 bases). CDR3 length: 15 amino acids. The V end lost 3 bases, the J end lost 0 bases, and 10 bases lay between the germline ends. CDR1 MNHEY and CDR2 SMNVEV come from the germline V gene (reference sequence). The CDR3 loop is CASSLGALSTDTQYF. Written as DNA, the CDR3 is TGTGCCAGCAGTTTGGGGGCTTTGAGCACAGATACGCAGTATTTT.

V usage is TRBV28 and J usage is TRBJ2-5, with D tentatively TRBD2 (7 bases). The CDR3 is made up of 15 amino acids. Trimming took 6 bases from V and 2 from J, leaving 16 bases between them. Germline V gene sequence: CDR1 MDHEN, CDR2 SYDVKM. CDR3 DNA sequence: TGTGCCAGCAGGGGGGAGGGGGGGACACAAGAGACCCAGTACTTC. This codes for CASRGEGGTQETQYF.

V is TRBV5-4 and J is TRBJ2-3, with a weak D call TRBD2 (6 bases). CDR3 length equals 17 residues. CDR1 and CDR2 from the germline V gene are SGHNT and YYREEE (reference sequence). V was pared by 0 bases and J by 4 bases, with 18 bases between. CDR3 in DNA: TGTGCCAGCAGCTTGGGGGGCGGGGCTCTCCGGGCAGATACGCAGTATTTT. This translates into CASSLGGGALRADTQYF. The full variable domain, with the rest looked up from reference TRBV5-4 and TRBJ2-3, is ETGVTQSPTHLIKTRGQQVTLRCSSQSGHNTVSWYQQALGQGPQFIFQYYREEENGRGNFPPRFSGLQFPNYSSELNVNALELDDSALYLCASSLGGGALRADTQYFGPGTRLTVL.

The V and J genes are TRBV9 and TRBJ2-1, with 8 bases fitting TRBD1. Unmatched junction bases numbered 3, after V lost 0 bases and J lost 4 bases. From germline, CDR1 is SGDLS and CDR2 YYNGEE. The CDR3 has 15 residues. CDR3 loop: CASSVAWTGYNEQFF. The CDR3 DNA sequence: TGTGCCAGCAGCGTAGCTTGGACAGGGTACAATGAGCAGTTCTTC.

The chain links TRBV19 to TRBJ1-2; 7 positions agree with TRBD1. The junction had 8 bases not matched to a gene; V was cut back by 5 bases and J by 8 bases. The CDR3 has 13 residues. Germline V gene sequence: CDR1 LNHDA, CDR2 SQIVND (reference sequence). CDR3 nucleotide sequence: TGTGCCAGTAGTCAACAGGGGTCAAGGGGCTACACCTTC. Translation gives CASSQQGSRGYTF.

This chain joins TRBV19 and TRBJ2-1; 10 bases map to TRBD2. Trimming cost V 10 bases and J 3 bases; bases outside gene matches: 3. Germline CDR1 reads LNHDA; CDR2 reads SQIVND (reference sequence). The CDR3 is 13 amino acids. The DNA of the CDR3 is TGTGCCACTAGGACTAGCGGCTACAATGAGCAGTTCTTC. Protein sequence: CATRTSGYNEQFF.

The V gene is TRBV5-1, the J gene TRBJ2-2; the D gene is possibly TRBD2 (5 bases). V dropped 7 bases and J dropped 1 base, with 8 bases sitting between them. The CDR3 totals 13 residues. The germline gives CDR1 SGHRS, CDR2 YFSETQ. CDR3 amino acids: CASVGGNTGELFF. The DNA for the CDR3 is TGCGCCAGCGTCGGAGGGAACACCGGGGAGCTGTTTTTT.

The chain combines TRBV27 with TRBJ2-3; the match to TRBD2 covers 12 bases. V lost 1 base to trimming and J lost 0 bases; unmatched junction nucleotides: 11. Germline-derived CDR1 and CDR2 are MNHEY and SMNVEV (reference sequence). The CDR3 sequence is 20 residues long. CDR3 region: CASSLFSSGRARASTDTQYF. DNA of the CDR3: TGTGCCAGCAGTTTATTTTCTAGCGGGAGGGCACGCGCTAGCACAGATACGCAGTATTTT.

This rearrangement joins TRBV7-8 to TRBJ1-5; no reliable D call. The CDR3 has 16 residues. Germline V gene sequence: CDR1 SGHVS, CDR2 FQNEAQ. Trimming stripped 4 bases from V and 0 bases from J, with 13 bases between. CDR3 sequence (DNA): TGTGCCAGCAGCTCAACCGGACTTTATAGCAATCAGCCCCAGCATTTT. It translates to CASSSTGLYSNQPQHF.